These 11 T cell receptor beta chains came from one sample sequenced in a study of T cell repertoires in ileal Crohn's disease. Data came from immunoSEQ multiplex PCR; TCRdb stores just in-frame clones and leaves some out. The sample consists of more than 15,000 clones, about 80% of them appearing once. Time point reported: inflamed ileum from the surgical specimen. Sequenced input: ileal tissue. All receptors come from an adult with Crohn's disease.

The chain has TRBV25-1 and TRBJ1-5, with D maybe TRBD1 (5 bases). With 1 base removed from V and 2 bases from J, the gap between germline ends came to 12 bases. This CDR3 is 16 amino acids long. The germline V gene encodes CDR1 MGHDK and CDR2 SYGVNS. CDR3 residues: CASSEWGSAGNQPQHF. CDR3 nucleotides: TGTGCCAGCAGTGAATGGGGGTCGGCGGGCAATCAGCCCCAGCATTTT. The full variable domain, in which reference TRBV25-1 and TRBJ1-5 provide the parts outside the CDR3, is EADIYQTPRYLVIGTGKKITLECSQTMGHDKMYWYQQDPGMELHLIHYSYGVNSTEKGDLSSESTVSRIRTEHFPLTLESARPSHTSQYLCASSEWGSAGNQPQHFGDGTRLSIL.

The chain employs TRBV6-1 and TRBJ2-7; D gene ambiguous. Trimming stripped 2 bases from V and 3 bases from J, with 11 bases between. Germline V CDR1 and CDR2: MNHNS, SASEGT. The CDR3 spans 14 residues. In DNA, the CDR3 is TGTGCCAGCAGTGAATTTAACTCGATCTACGAGCAGTACTTC. This sequence encodes CASSEFNSIYEQYF.

The rearrangement joins TRBV15 to TRBJ2-3, with 10 bases matching TRBD2. With V trimmed by 2 bases and J by 9 bases, 2 bases remained unmatched. The CDR3 contains 13 residues. Germline values: CDR1 LNHNV, CDR2 YYDKDF (reference sequence). The CDR3 DNA reads as TGTGCCACCAGCAGACTAGCGGGGGAGACGCAGTATTTT. It translates to CATSRLAGETQYF.

This chain links TRBV6-5 with TRBJ2-5; 10 positions match TRBD1. Germline lookup yields CDR1 MNHEY and CDR2 SVGAGI. Trimming took 4 bases from V and 6 from J; bases not matched to a gene: 5. This CDR3 is 14 amino acids long. Written as DNA, the CDR3 is TGTGCCAGCAGTTCCCGACAGGGGGCCAAGACCCAGTACTTC. It translates to CASSSRQGAKTQYF.

J is TRBJ2-3 and V is TRBV5-4; TRBD2 matches at 12 bases. CDR1 and CDR2 from the germline V gene are SGHNT and YYREEE (reference sequence). CDR3 length: 16 amino acids. With 4 bases clipped from V and 2 bases from J, the junction kept 5 bases outside the gene matches. In DNA, the CDR3 is TGTGCCAGCAGCCCGACTAGCGGGGGACCCACAGATACGCAGTATTTT. The encoded protein is CASSPTSGGPTDTQYF.

V is TRBV11-1 and J is TRBJ2-3; D might be TRBD1 (6 bases). The CDR3 covers 12 residues. Trimming left V 5 bases short and J 5 bases short, with 8 bases between. Germline values: CDR1 SGHAT, CDR2 FQDESV (reference sequence). The DNA of the CDR3 is TGTGCCAGCAGCATACAGGGAGATACGCAGTATTTT. Its protein product is CASSIQGDTQYF.

The chain carries TRBV28 and TRBJ2-6, with TRBD1 identical over 8 bases. Trimming took 6 bases from V and 2 from J; bases not matched to a gene: 9. CDR1 MDHEN and CDR2 SYDVKM come from the germline V gene. The CDR3 is 17 amino acids. The CDR3 is CASSRRAGGAGANVLTF. The CDR3 DNA reads as TGTGCCAGCAGCCGGAGGGCAGGGGGCGCTGGGGCCAACGTCCTGACTTTC.

The chain couples TRBV5-1 to TRBJ2-5; weak D call: TRBD2 (6 bases). The CDR3 covers 14 residues. CDR1 and CDR2 from the germline V gene are SGHRS and YFSETQ. The V end lost 4 bases, the J end lost 5 bases, and 15 bases lay between the germline ends. The CDR3 DNA sequence: TGCGCCAGCAGCACAAGACCGGCGGGGGAGACCCAGTACTTC. Amino acids: CASSTRPAGETQYF.

A single count supports this clone. The rearrangement uses TRBV9 and TRBJ1-5; D gene ambiguous. CDR1 SGDLS and CDR2 YYNGEE come from the germline V gene. The CDR3 covers 13 residues. V lost 0 bases to trimming and J lost 4 bases, with 5 bases between them. The CDR3 coding sequence is TGTGCCAGCAGCGTAGCTTGGAATCAGCCCCAGCATTTT. It codes for CASSVAWNQPQHF.

This chain joins TRBV6-1 and TRBJ1-1; 7 nucleotides align to TRBD1. Looked up from germline, CDR1 is MNHNS and CDR2 is SASEGT. Unmatched junction bases numbered 4, after V lost 6 bases and J lost 0 bases. This CDR3 has 14 residues. The CDR3 region is CASSRDSMNTEAFF. CDR3 DNA sequence: TGTGCCAGCAGCAGGGACAGCATGAACACTGAAGCTTTCTTT.

In nucleotides, the CDR3 is TGTGCCAGACCAACACGCCTGGGAGGGGAGGGCGGAAACACCATATATTTT. Protein sequence: CARPTRLGGEGGNTIYF. This rearrangement joins TRBV21-1 to TRBJ1-3. TRBV21-1 is tagged as a pseudogene. This CDR3 is built from 17 residues.